This entry is about one TCR beta chain. Profiled with immunoSEQ multiplex PCR; TCRdb holds only in-frame clones, not every one. The sample has 100,000 to 150,000 clones; about 89% are singletons. The data originate from a study of T cell responses to AZD1222 COVID-19 vaccine. The CDR3 spans 15 residues. The germline V and J ends were trimmed by 5 bases and 5 bases, with 19 bases remaining between them. The germline V gene has CDR1 SGHRS and CDR2 YFSETQ. This rearrangement joins TRBV5-1 to TRBJ1-2, with D possibly matching TRBD1 (5 bases). Sequenced material: peripheral blood, taken on day 0 of AZD1222 vaccination. The clonotype comes from an adult in good health. As DNA, the CDR3 is TGCGCCAGCAGTTTTGGATTTGACAGCCTATATGGCTACACCTTC. Translating gives CASSFGFDSLYGYTF.